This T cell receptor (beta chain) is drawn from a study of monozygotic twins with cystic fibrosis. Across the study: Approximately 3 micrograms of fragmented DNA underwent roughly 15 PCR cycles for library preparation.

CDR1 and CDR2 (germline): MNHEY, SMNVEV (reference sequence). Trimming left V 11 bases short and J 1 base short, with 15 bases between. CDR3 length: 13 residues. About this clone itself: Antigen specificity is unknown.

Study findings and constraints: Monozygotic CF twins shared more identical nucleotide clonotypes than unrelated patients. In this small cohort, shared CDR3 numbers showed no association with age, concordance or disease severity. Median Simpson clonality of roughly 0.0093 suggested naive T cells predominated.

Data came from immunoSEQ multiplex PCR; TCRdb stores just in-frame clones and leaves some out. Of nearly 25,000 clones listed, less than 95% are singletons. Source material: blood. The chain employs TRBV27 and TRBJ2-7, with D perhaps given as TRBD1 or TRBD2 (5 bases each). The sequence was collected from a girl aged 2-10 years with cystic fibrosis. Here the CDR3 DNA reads TGTGCCTCGCCCGGGACCTCTTCCTACGAGCAGTACTTC. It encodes CASPGTSSYEQYF.